The present TCR beta chain was sequenced within a study of spatial heterogeneity in lung cancer. Study background: The study consistently detected more beta-chain than alpha-chain sequences.

Germline V lookup: CDR1 MNHNS, CDR2 SASEGT. With 4 bases clipped from V and 10 bases from J, the junction kept 18 bases outside the gene matches. CDR3 length: 16 residues. Specified time point: sample taken at primary tumor resection. Unsorted tumor, nontumor lung tissue or cryopreserved PBMC supplied the whole RNA. The donors comprised 60 to 80 untreated early-stage non-small cell lung cancer patients. Every cDNA TCR molecule received its own unique molecular identifier. TCRdb analysed the 5' RACE reads with MiXCR anew, one entry per CDR3 protein. The data hold tens of thousands of distinct CDR3 sequences, with approximately 14% observed a single time. A few counts support this clonotype.

Specimen: PBMCs, collected at surgery. This receptor was obtained from a male donor with early-stage non-small cell lung cancer. The chain uses TRBV6-1 and TRBJ2-5, with 7 bases aligning to TRBD2. CDR3: CASSALGLIVRDGQYF. The CDR3 DNA is TGTGCCAGCAGTGCCTTGGGACTAATAGTAAGAGATGGCCAGTACTTC.